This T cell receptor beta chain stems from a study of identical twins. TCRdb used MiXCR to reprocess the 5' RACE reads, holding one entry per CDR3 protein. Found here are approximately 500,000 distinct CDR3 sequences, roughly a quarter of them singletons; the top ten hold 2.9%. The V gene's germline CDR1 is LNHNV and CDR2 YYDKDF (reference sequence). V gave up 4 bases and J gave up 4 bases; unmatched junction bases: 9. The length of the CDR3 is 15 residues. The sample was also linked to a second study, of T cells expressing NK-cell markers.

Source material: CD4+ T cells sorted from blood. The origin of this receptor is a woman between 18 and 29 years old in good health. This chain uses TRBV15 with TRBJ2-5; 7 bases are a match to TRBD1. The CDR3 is CATSTLTGLGETQYF. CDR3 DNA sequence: TGTGCCACCAGCACCTTGACAGGGCTGGGAGAGACCCAGTACTTC.